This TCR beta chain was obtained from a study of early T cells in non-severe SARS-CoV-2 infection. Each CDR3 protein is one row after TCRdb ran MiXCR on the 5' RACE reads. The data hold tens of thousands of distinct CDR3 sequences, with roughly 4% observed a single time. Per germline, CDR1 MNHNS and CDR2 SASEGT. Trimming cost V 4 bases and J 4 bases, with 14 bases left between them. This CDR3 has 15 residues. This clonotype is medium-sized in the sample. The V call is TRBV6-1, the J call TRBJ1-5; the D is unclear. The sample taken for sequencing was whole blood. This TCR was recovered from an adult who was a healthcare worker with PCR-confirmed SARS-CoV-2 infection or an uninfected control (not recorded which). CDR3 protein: CASSASLGSNQPQHF. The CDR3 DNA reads TGTGCCAGCAGTGCGTCTTTGGGCAGTAATCAGCCCCAGCATTTT.